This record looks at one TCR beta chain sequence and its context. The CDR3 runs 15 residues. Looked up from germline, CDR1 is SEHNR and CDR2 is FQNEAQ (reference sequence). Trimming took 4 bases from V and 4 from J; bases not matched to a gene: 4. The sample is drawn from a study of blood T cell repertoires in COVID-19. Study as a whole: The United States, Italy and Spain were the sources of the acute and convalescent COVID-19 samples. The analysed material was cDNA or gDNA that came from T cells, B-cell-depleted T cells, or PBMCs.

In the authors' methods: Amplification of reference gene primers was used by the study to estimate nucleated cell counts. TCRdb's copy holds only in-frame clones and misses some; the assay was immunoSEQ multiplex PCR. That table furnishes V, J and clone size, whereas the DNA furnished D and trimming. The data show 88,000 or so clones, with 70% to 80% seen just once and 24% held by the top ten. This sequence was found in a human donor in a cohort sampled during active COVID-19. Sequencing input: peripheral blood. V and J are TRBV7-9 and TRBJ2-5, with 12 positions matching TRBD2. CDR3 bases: TGTGCCAGCAGCTCCCCGGGACTAGCGGGAGAGACCCAGTACTTC. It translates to CASSSPGLAGETQYF.